This T cell receptor beta chain was sequenced during a study of T cells in Graves' hyperthyroidism and ophthalmopathy. V lost 5 bases, J lost 6 bases, and 10 bases lay in between. Germline CDR1 reads MNHEY; CDR2 reads SMNVEV (reference sequence). The length of the CDR3 is 12 residues. RNA transcripts gave rise to amplified TCR beta CDR3 regions. Initially, a first-round RT-PCR of the TCR CDR3 employed the HTBI primer set. MiXCR, applied by TCRdb to the multiplex PCR reads, yields one record per CDR3 protein. The sample holds a few hundred thousand distinct CDR3 sequences; roughly 46% are singletons and the top ten take about 8.3%. This clonotype was seen repeatedly, ten times or more.

This TCR came from a woman aged 18-29 years with Graves' hyperthyroidism. V gene TRBV27 combines with J gene TRBJ1-2; unclear D gene. The sample comprised peripheral blood or thyroid tissue (not recorded which). In DNA form, the CDR3 reads TGTGCCAGCAGTGAAGGTCCGCATGGCTACACCTTC. Its translation is CASSEGPHGYTF.